The entry that follows covers one TCR beta chain sequence. Its antigen is unidentified. PCR used 60 Vbeta primers and 13 Jbeta primers. Libraries were prepared by immunoSEQ multiplex PCR; TCRdb keeps only in-frame clonotypes and omits some of them. The sample yields more than 85,000 clones, of which the top ten take up less than 7%. This entry is derived from a study of cytomegalovirus exposure and HLA in healthy donors. General study findings and limits: A previous analysis found most TCR beta V segments productive roughly 87% or roughly 30% of the time. Researchers reported in a later analysis that a missense DCLRE1C variant was tied to TCR beta V- and J-gene trimming.

The CDR3 runs 18 residues. Germline V lookup: CDR1 SGHVS, CDR2 FNYEAQ. V was trimmed by 4 bases and J by 0 bases, leaving 22 bases between them. This TCR was sampled from a girl aged 5 to 17 in good health and CMV-seropositive. The sample taken for sequencing was PBMCs. V gene TRBV7-6 combines with J gene TRBJ2-7; D is undetermined. The CDR3 loop is CASSYPKLPYRSSYEQYF. CDR3 DNA: TGTGCCAGCAGCTACCCAAAGCTTCCCTATAGGAGCTCCTACGAGCAGTACTTC. Full variable domain (remainder filled in from reference TRBV7-6 and TRBJ2-7): GAGVSQSPRYKVTKRGQDVALRCDPISGHVSLYWYRQALGQGPEFLTYFNYEAQQDKSGLPNDRFSAERPEGSISTLTIQRTEQRDSAMYRCASSYPKLPYRSSYEQYFGPGTRLTVT.